This TCR beta chain was identified during a study of cytomegalovirus exposure and HLA in healthy donors. As concerns this clone: Antigen specificity is unknown.

Germline assignment: CDR1 SGHRS and CDR2 YFSETQ. The CDR3 is made up of 11 amino acids. V gave up 4 bases and J gave up 9 bases, with 8 bases separating them. General study findings and limits: Rare TCR sequences predominated, though certain public TCRs were found in many donors. Three CMV-associated chains were confirmed in vitro to be specific for CMV antigens. The study labeled fewer than 200 TCR beta chains cytomegalovirus-associated. Per published reports, the classifier diagnosed cytomegalovirus status with high specificity and sensitivity.

The repertoire was sequenced with immunoSEQ multiplex PCR; TCRdb's copy has only in-frame clones and lacks some. Of about 110,000 clones listed, 88% are singletons. The clonotype comes from a woman between 25 and 40 years old in good health and CMV-seropositive. The chain carries TRBV5-1 and TRBJ2-1; D ambiguous. Sequencing used PBMCs. CDR3 in amino acids: CASSQAVEQFF. CDR3 sequence (DNA): TGCGCCAGCAGCCAGGCCGTTGAGCAGTTCTTC.